This is a list of T cell receptor beta chains from one sample in a study of T-cell memory formation after mild COVID-19. TCRdb used MiXCR to reprocess the 5' RACE reads, holding one entry per CDR3 protein. The data contain roughly 250,000 distinct CDR3 sequences, around 17% of them singletons. Sequenced: PBMCs or a T cell subset sorted from them (not recorded which). The origin of the receptors is a man in his late teens or twenties who had mild COVID-19 (a few samples of this study predate the infection). Cell type and time point are not known. Each CDR3 is given with its conserved first and last residue.

>TRBV6-5|TRBJ1-1
CASSTASGAFF
>TRBV28|TRBJ2-3
CASSSVVGGTSDTQYF
>TRBV11-3|TRBJ2-7
CASSLSFTGKQYF
>TRBV12-3/TRBV12-4|TRBJ2-2
CASITGQEGRELFF
>TRBV12-3/TRBV12-4|TRBJ1-1
CASSGQGWVEAFF
>TRBV7-2|TRBJ1-2
CASSFTGRGYTF
>TRBV4-2|TRBJ2-3
CASSLPGQGVDTQYF
>TRBV4-2|TRBJ2-7
CASSQDQTGAYEQYF
>TRBV5-1|TRBJ2-5
CASSLGLDAVETQYF
>TRBV7-3|TRBJ2-7
CASSFTGSGEQYF
>TRBV11-2|TRBJ2-5
CASSTNWVRGETQYF
>TRBV24-1|TRBJ2-5
CATSDGPQETQYF
>TRBV7-2|TRBJ1-5
CASSGTRYQPQHF
>TRBV18|TRBJ1-1
CASSIPAGGNTEAFF
>TRBV24-1|TRBJ2-1
CATSDVTSGGVREQFF
>TRBV10-3|TRBJ2-3
CAISDRGDLSDTQYF
>TRBV20-1|TRBJ1-5
CSARAGDQPQHF
>TRBV7-2|TRBJ1-6
CASSTIIIRSPLHF
>TRBV5-1|TRBJ2-5
CASRSSGTLGETQYF
>TRBV12-3/TRBV12-4|TRBJ1-1
CASTPVNRGTEAFF
>TRBV6-6|TRBJ1-3
CATSPRESSGNTIYF
>TRBV20-1|TRBJ2-4
CSAQPPGGLAKNIQYF
>TRBV20-1|TRBJ2-1
CSAIGSEADNEQFF
>TRBV19|TRBJ1-2
CASSANYGYTF
>TRBV7-2|TRBJ1-5
CASRIDPGGNQPQHF
>TRBV7-2|TRBJ1-5
CASSFGGADQPQHF